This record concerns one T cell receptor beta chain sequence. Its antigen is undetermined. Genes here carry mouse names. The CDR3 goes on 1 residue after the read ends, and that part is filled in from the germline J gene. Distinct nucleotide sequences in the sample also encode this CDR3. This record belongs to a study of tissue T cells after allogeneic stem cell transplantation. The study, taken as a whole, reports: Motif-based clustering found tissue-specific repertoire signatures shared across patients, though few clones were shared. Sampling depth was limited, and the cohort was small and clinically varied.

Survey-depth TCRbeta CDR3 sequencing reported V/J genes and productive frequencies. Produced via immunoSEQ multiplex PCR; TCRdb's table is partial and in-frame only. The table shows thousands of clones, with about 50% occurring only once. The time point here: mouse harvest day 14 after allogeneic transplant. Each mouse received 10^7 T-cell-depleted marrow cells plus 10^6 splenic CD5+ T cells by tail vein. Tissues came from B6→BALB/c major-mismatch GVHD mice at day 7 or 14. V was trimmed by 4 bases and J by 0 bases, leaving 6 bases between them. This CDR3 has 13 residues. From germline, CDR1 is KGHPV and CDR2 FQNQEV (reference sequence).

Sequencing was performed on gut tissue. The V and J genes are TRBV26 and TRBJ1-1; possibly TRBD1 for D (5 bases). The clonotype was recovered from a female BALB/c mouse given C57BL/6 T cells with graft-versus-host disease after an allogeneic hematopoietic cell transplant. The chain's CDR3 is CASSPGQNTEVFF. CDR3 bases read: TGTGCCAGCAGTCCGGGACAGAACACAGAAGTCTTC.